The next 31 T cell receptor beta chains were all read from a single sample in a study of control samples from healthy donors and cancer patients. Profiled with immunoSEQ multiplex PCR; TCRdb holds only in-frame clones, not every one. This table has 150,000 or so clones, 80% to 90% appearing once. The specimen was blood. Every receptor here comes from a man aged 30 to 39 in good health.

The CDR3 region is CASSATQGSTGELFF. CDR3 bases: TGTGCCAGCAGCGCCACCCAAGGGTCGACCGGGGAGCTGTTTTTT. V usage is TRBV9 and J usage is TRBJ2-2; D gene ambiguous. The CDR3 spans 15 residues. Germline V lookup: CDR1 SGDLS, CDR2 YYNGEE. V lost 3 bases and J lost 5, with 14 bases in between.

V gene TRBV5-5 combines with J gene TRBJ1-3; a weak D match, TRBD1 (6 bases). This CDR3 is 17 amino acids long. The V gene lost 4 bases and the J gene lost 0 bases, with 17 bases spanning the gap. Germline V gene data show CDR1 as SGHKS and CDR2 as YYEKEE (reference sequence). CDR3: CASSHRQAISSGNTIYF. CDR3 DNA: TGTGCCAGCAGCCATAGACAGGCGATCAGCTCTGGAAACACCATATATTTT.

Only one count was recorded for this clone. This rearrangement joins TRBV5-6 to TRBJ2-5; the D is unclear. This CDR3 is 13 amino acids long. Germline V gene lookup returns CDR1 SGHDT and CDR2 YYEEEE. The V and J ends lost 5 bases and 4 bases respectively, with 12 bases between them. The CDR3: CASSSGLRETQYF. The CDR3 DNA is TGTGCCAGCAGTTCGGGTCTGAGAGAGACCCAGTACTTC.

The chain combines TRBV5-1 with TRBJ1-1; possibly TRBD1 for D (6 bases). Germline V gives CDR1 SGHRS, CDR2 YFSETQ. The V gene lost 4 bases and the J gene lost 1 base, with 14 bases spanning the gap. CDR3 length: 15 amino acids. The CDR3 nucleotides are TGCGCCAGCAGCGGTGCCGGACAGAGGAACACTGAAGCTTTCTTT. Translation gives CASSGAGQRNTEAFF.

This sequence joins TRBV18 and TRBJ1-1, with no clear D. This CDR3 has 14 residues. Trimming pared 6 bases from V and 1 base from J, leaving 12 bases between. Germline V gene data show CDR1 as KGHSH and CDR2 as LQKENI. The chain's CDR3 is CASSPAGRNTEAFF. In DNA, the CDR3 is TGTGCCAGCTCCCCCGCGGGAAGGAACACTGAAGCTTTCTTT.

This sequence joins TRBV28 and TRBJ1-5; 9 nucleotides align to TRBD1. With V trimmed by 4 bases and J by 5 bases, 9 bases remained unmatched. CDR3 length equals 16 residues. Germline V CDR1 and CDR2: MDHEN, SYDVKM. CDR3 protein: CASSSSGTGYYQPQHF. In DNA, the CDR3 is TGTGCCAGCAGTTCCTCCGGGACAGGGTACTATCAGCCCCAGCATTTT.

V and J are TRBV27 and TRBJ2-5, with 8 positions matching TRBD2. The CDR3 has 14 residues. Per the germline V gene, CDR1 is MNHEY and CDR2 is SMNVEV (reference sequence). The trim removed 5 bases at V and 5 bases at J, leaving 7 bases unmatched. For the CDR3, the DNA is TGTGCCAGCAGTCCTAGACTAGCGAGGGAGACCCAGTACTTC. It specifies CASSPRLARETQYF.

The chain joins TRBV12-5 to TRBJ1-2; D is uncertain. Germline-derived CDR1 and CDR2 are LGHNT and FRNRAP. CDR3 size: 12 residues. V shed 4 bases and J shed 4 bases, with 7 bases lying between them. The CDR3 loop reads CASGSAVYGYTF. The CDR3 DNA is TGTGCTAGTGGTTCTGCGGTCTATGGCTACACCTTC.

Only one count was recorded for this clone. The chain links TRBV5-4 to TRBJ1-4; 10 nucleotides match TRBD1. The germline gives CDR1 SGHNT, CDR2 YYREEE (reference sequence). V shed 2 bases and J 8 bases; nucleotides not matched to a gene: 12. CDR3 length: 17 amino acids. CDR3 nucleotide sequence: TGTGCCAGCAGCTTTGGGGGGGCCGGGACAGGGGCGGAAAAACTGTTTTTT. It yields the protein CASSFGGAGTGAEKLFF. Together with reference TRBV5-4 and TRBJ1-4, the CDR3 gives the full variable domain: ETGVTQSPTHLIKTRGQQVTLRCSSQSGHNTVSWYQQALGQGPQFIFQYYREEENGRGNFPPRFSGLQFPNYSSELNVNALELDDSALYLCASSFGGAGTGAEKLFFGSGTQLSVL.

About this clone: The junction departs from the called germline gene at one end, perhaps through a read error. The chain combines TRBV5-8 with TRBJ1-1; no clear D gene. CDR3 length: 11 amino acids. Germline V CDR1 and CDR2: SGHTS, YDEGEE. The CDR3 spells CASSYTQVGIF. The CDR3 DNA reads TGTGCCAGCAGCTACACTCAGGTTGGGATCTTT.

The V call is TRBV3-1 (or the pseudogene TRBV3-2), the J call TRBJ1-2; unclear D gene. This CDR3 comprises 15 residues. Germline CDR1 reads LGHDT; CDR2 reads YNNKEL (reference sequence). The germline V and J ends were trimmed by 0 bases and 1 base, with 9 bases remaining between them. The CDR3 region has the DNA TGTGCCAGCAGCCAAGAAGCTGCGAATAACTATGGCTACACCTTC. It yields the protein CASSQEAANNYGYTF.

The rearrangement links TRBV3-1 (or the pseudogene TRBV3-2) to TRBJ1-3; 11 nucleotides line up with TRBD1. V gave up 3 bases and J gave up 3 bases; unmatched junction bases: 1. The length of the CDR3 is 15 residues. Germline loops: CDR1 LGHDT, CDR2 YNNKEL (reference sequence). CDR3: CASSQGQGVGNTIYF. The DNA for the CDR3 is TGTGCCAGCAGCCAGGGACAGGGGGTTGGAAACACCATATATTTT.

This clone was seen a single time. The chain has TRBV5-1 and TRBJ1-1; possibly TRBD1 for D (6 bases). From germline, CDR1 is SGHRS and CDR2 YFSETQ. There are 17 residues in the CDR3. Trimming pared 0 bases from V and 0 bases from J, leaving 15 bases between. CDR3 in DNA: TGCGCCAGCAGCTTGGGGGCAGCGGGGGCATTGAACACTGAAGCTTTCTTT. This encodes CASSLGAAGALNTEAFF.

The J gene is TRBJ2-1, the V gene TRBV19, with D possibly matching TRBD1 (5 bases). The CDR3 has 16 residues. CDR1 is LNHDA, CDR2 SQIVND, per germline (reference sequence). Trimming stripped 0 bases from V and 6 bases from J, with 15 bases between. CDR3 protein: CASSIEQDKLSNEQFF. The CDR3 region has the DNA TGTGCCAGTAGTATAGAACAGGACAAGCTCTCCAATGAGCAGTTCTTC. The complete variable domain, with remaining parts taken from reference TRBV19 and TRBJ2-1, reads DGGITQSPKYLFRKEGQNVTLSCEQNLNHDAMYWYRQDPGQGLRLIYYSQIVNDFQKGDIAEGYSVSREKKESFPLTVTSAQKNPTAFYLCASSIEQDKLSNEQFFGPGTRLTVL.

The chain has TRBV5-1 and TRBJ2-7; no definite D call. There are 16 residues in the CDR3. The V gene lost 0 bases and the J gene lost 0 bases, with 13 bases spanning the gap. Per germline, CDR1 SGHRS and CDR2 YFSETQ. The CDR3 nucleotides are TGCGCCAGCAGCTTGGCTACTCGTAAAAGCTCCTACGAGCAGTACTTC. Translated, it gives CASSLATRKSSYEQYF.

V and J are TRBV2 and TRBJ1-1; D is perhaps TRBD1 (6 bases). This CDR3 contains 14 residues. Germline CDR1 and CDR2: SNHLY and FYNNEI. Trimming took off 7 bases at V and 2 bases at J, with 14 bases between the two ends. This chain's CDR3 is CASTEGGSNTEAFF. CDR3 nucleotide sequence: TGTGCCAGCACTGAGGGGGGTTCCAACACTGAAGCTTTCTTT.

The chain is built from TRBV27 and TRBJ1-1; unclear D gene. Germline-derived CDR1 and CDR2 are MNHEY and SMNVEV (reference sequence). The length of the CDR3 is 14 residues. V gave up 4 bases and J gave up 9 bases, with 18 bases separating them. This CDR3 reads CASSSLLGGAQAFF. The CDR3 region has the DNA TGTGCCAGCAGTTCCCTACTCGGCGGCGCCCAAGCTTTCTTT.

The CDR3 loop reads CASSPPGHETLQYTF. The CDR3 nucleotides read TGTGCCAGCAGCCCTCCCGGACACGAAACTTTGCAGTACACCTTC. The chain links TRBV6-6 to TRBJ1-2, with D possibly being TRBD1 (5 bases). Per the germline V gene, CDR1 is MNHNY and CDR2 is SVGAGI (reference sequence). Between the trimmed V and J ends, which lost 6 bases and 11 bases, there was a span of 25 bases. CDR3 size: 15 residues.

This clone was seen only once. The rearrangement joins TRBV3-1 (or the pseudogene TRBV3-2) to TRBJ2-1, with a tentative D call TRBD1 (5 bases). Germline CDR1 reads LGHDT; CDR2 reads YNNKEL (reference sequence). V lost 3 bases and J lost 8, with 17 bases in between. CDR3 size: 15 residues. The CDR3 is CASSHYQGGGDEQFF. The DNA of the CDR3 is TGTGCCAGCAGCCATTACCAGGGTGGTGGGGATGAGCAGTTCTTC.

This clone occurred a few times. V usage is TRBV30 and J usage is TRBJ2-2, with a possible D match to TRBD1 (5 bases). The CDR3 sequence is 14 residues long. Trimming pared 7 bases from V and 0 bases from J, leaving 12 bases between. The germline CDR1 and CDR2 sequences are GTSNPN and SVGIG (reference sequence). CDR3 DNA sequence: TGTGCCTTCAGGGTTCTTGCGAACACCGGGGAGCTGTTTTTT. Translated, it gives CAFRVLANTGELFF.

This clone has only a few counts. The J gene is TRBJ1-4, the V gene TRBV7-9; no firm D call. Germline lookup yields CDR1 SEHNR and CDR2 FQNEAQ (reference sequence). The germline V and J ends were trimmed by 1 base and 6 bases, with 9 bases remaining between them. This CDR3 comprises 14 residues. The CDR3 here is CASSLEEQDEKLFF. The DNA for the CDR3 is TGTGCCAGCAGCTTAGAAGAGCAAGATGAAAAACTGTTTTTT.

V is TRBV7-9 and J is TRBJ2-5; the D gene is possibly TRBD2 (7 bases). Per the germline V gene, CDR1 is SEHNR and CDR2 is FQNEAQ (reference sequence). The CDR3 covers 15 residues. Between the trimmed V and J ends, which lost 4 bases and 4 bases, there was a span of 16 bases. CDR3 sequence: CASSSPGGLTETQYF. The CDR3 nucleotides read TGTGCCAGCAGCTCCCCCGGGGGGCTAACAGAGACCCAGTACTTC.

The CDR3 loop is CASSDSRQRNPNQPQHF. CDR3 bases: TGTGCCAGCAGTGACTCGAGACAGAGAAACCCAAATCAGCCCCAGCATTTT. The genes are TRBV6-4 and TRBJ1-5; D is perhaps TRBD1 (5 bases). There are 17 residues in the CDR3. V gave up 0 bases and J gave up 4 bases, with 16 bases separating them. Germline loops: CDR1 MRHNA, CDR2 SNTAGT.

The V and J genes are TRBV27 and TRBJ2-7; unclear D gene. Germline CDR1 MNHEY, CDR2 SMNVEV (reference sequence). The CDR3 consists of 12 residues. V shed 2 bases and J shed 1 base, with 3 bases lying between them. The CDR3 bases are TGTGCCAGCAGTTTAAGGTCCTACGAGCAGTACTTC. It codes for CASSLRSYEQYF.

The rearrangement joins TRBV6-5 to TRBJ2-7; unclear D gene. Germline V gene lookup returns CDR1 MNHEY and CDR2 SVGAGI. The V and J ends lost 2 bases and 4 bases respectively, with 6 bases between them. The CDR3 sequence is 12 residues long. This CDR3 is CASSYGEYEQYF. CDR3 sequence (DNA): TGTGCCAGCAGTTACGGCGAGTACGAGCAGTACTTC.

The V gene is TRBV10-2, the J gene TRBJ1-5; D unclear. Germline V lookup: CDR1 WSHSY, CDR2 SAAADI. V lost 2 bases and J lost 0, with 2 bases in between. The CDR3 contains 13 residues. The CDR3 nucleotides read TGCGCCAGCAGTGAGAATAGCAATCAGCCCCAGCATTTT. Translation gives CASSENSNQPQHF.

This clone was seen only once. This chain connects TRBV19 to TRBJ2-3; D possibly uses TRBD1 or TRBD2 (5 bases each). Germline V gene sequence: CDR1 LNHDA, CDR2 SQIVND (reference sequence). This CDR3 region has 13 residues. V gave up 1 base and J gave up 11 bases, with 13 bases separating them. The chain's CDR3 is CASSIVGTEKQYF. As DNA, the CDR3 is TGTGCCAGTAGTATAGTGGGGACCGAAAAGCAGTATTTT.

The V gene is TRBV27, the J gene TRBJ2-2, with 7 bases identical to TRBD1. CDR1 and CDR2 from the germline V gene are MNHEY and SMNVEV (reference sequence). The CDR3 spans 16 residues. With 6 bases clipped from V and 7 bases from J, the junction kept 14 bases outside the gene matches. The CDR3 nucleotides are TGTGCCAGCAGAGCGGACAGGCCGAATTTTCACGGGGAGCTGTTTTTT. Residues: CASRADRPNFHGELFF.

This clone has only one observation. The rearrangement joins TRBV5-1 to TRBJ2-5; 7 bases align to TRBD2. J gave up 5 bases and V 0 bases, and 10 bases lay outside the gene matches. The CDR3 length is 16 residues. The germline gives CDR1 SGHRS, CDR2 YFSETQ. The CDR3 region is CASSLGAGEIPETQYF. The DNA of the CDR3 is TGCGCCAGCAGCTTGGGTGCGGGGGAAATTCCGGAGACCCAGTACTTC.

This clone showed up just a few times. The CDR3 region is CASSPRGQLGNTIYF. CDR3 nucleotide sequence: TGTGCCAGCAGTCCGAGGGGACAACTGGGAAACACCATATATTTT. This chain uses TRBV28 with TRBJ1-3, with D perhaps matching TRBD1 (6 bases). Trimming took off 5 bases at V and 4 bases at J, with 15 bases between the two ends. This CDR3 has 15 residues. CDR1 and CDR2 (germline): MDHEN, SYDVKM.

This clone was detected once. The chain combines TRBV7-2 with TRBJ2-2; maybe TRBD1 (6 bases). Germline-derived CDR1 and CDR2 are SGHTA and FQGNSA. The CDR3 runs to 16 residues. Trimming pared 8 bases from V and 4 bases from J, leaving 20 bases between. The chain's CDR3 is CASRSLPGHATGELFF. CDR3 bases: TGTGCCAGCCGCAGCTTGCCGGGACACGCCACCGGGGAGCTGTTTTTT.